This section outlines one TCR beta chain sequence together with its context. Deletions cut 5 bases from V and 1 base from J, with 12 bases between. Per the germline V gene, CDR1 is SGHTA and CDR2 is FQGNSA. This CDR3 region has 15 residues. This record comes from a study of T cell clones after liver transplantation. Study-level information: TCRbeta sequencing after a pre-transplant mixed lymphocyte reaction identified graft-donor-reactive clones, later tracked in post-transplant blood.

Produced via immunoSEQ multiplex PCR; TCRdb's table is partial and in-frame only. The sample contains tens of thousands of clones, 80% to 95% of which appear only once. The genes are TRBV7-2 and TRBJ1-5; possible D gene TRBD1, 5 bases. The sequence was obtained from a human patient who received a liver transplant. Some T cells may be graft donor cells. The specimen was CD4+ T cells from blood, collected 25 months after liver transplant. Here the CDR3 DNA reads TGTGCCAGCAGCCGGGGGGGTGTGAGCAATCAGCCCCAGCATTTT. Encoded protein: CASSRGGVSNQPQHF.